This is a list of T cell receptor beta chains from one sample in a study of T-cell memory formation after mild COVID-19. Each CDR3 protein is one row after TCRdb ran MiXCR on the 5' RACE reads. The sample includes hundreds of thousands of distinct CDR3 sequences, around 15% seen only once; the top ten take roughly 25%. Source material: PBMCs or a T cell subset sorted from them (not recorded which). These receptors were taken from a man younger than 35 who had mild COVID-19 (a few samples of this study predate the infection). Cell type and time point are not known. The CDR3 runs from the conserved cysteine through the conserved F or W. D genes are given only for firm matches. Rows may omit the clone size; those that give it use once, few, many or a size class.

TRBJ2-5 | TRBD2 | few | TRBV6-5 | TGTGCCAGCAGGCGACTAGCGGGGGGTATAGAGACCCAGTACTTC | CASRRLAGGIETQYF
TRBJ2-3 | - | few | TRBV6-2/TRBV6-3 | TGTGCCAGCAGACGGGACTTCACAGATACGCAGTATTTT | CASRRDFTDTQYF
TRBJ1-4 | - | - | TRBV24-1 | TGTGCCACCAGTGGTTCGGACGGCCCTAATGAAAAACTGTTTTTT | CATSGSDGPNEKLFF
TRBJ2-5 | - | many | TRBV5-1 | TGCGCCAGCAGCCCCCGGGCGGGGACCCAGTACTTC | CASSPRAGTQYF
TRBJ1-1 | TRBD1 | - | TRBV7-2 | TGTGCCAGCAGCCCACTTGGGACAGGGGTTTCAGCTTTCTTT | CASSPLGTGVSAFF
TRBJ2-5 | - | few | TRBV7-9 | TGTGCCAGCAGCGCCGGGCAGTACCAAGAGACCCAGTACTTC | CASSAGQYQETQYF
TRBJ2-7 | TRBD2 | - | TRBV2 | TGTGCCAGCAAAGGACTAGCGGGGGCCTACGAGCAGTACTTC | CASKGLAGAYEQYF
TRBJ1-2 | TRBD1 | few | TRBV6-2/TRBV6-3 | TGTGCCAGCAGTTACGGGACAGGCGGCAACTATGGCTACACCTTC | CASSYGTGGNYGYTF
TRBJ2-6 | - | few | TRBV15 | TGTGCCACCAGCAGGAATAGACAGCCTGGGGCCAACGTCCTGACTTTC | CATSRNRQPGANVLTF
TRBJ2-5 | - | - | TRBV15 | TGTGCCACCAGCAGAGATTCAGGCAGGGCGGTGGAGACCCAGTACTTC | CATSRDSGRAVETQYF
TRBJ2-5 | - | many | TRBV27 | TGTGCCAGCAGTTTATCCCGCAGGGAAGAGACCCAGTACTTC | CASSLSRREETQYF
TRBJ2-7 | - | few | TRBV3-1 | TGTGCCAGCAGCCAACTTGCCAGTTCCTACGAGCAGTACTTC | CASSQLASSYEQYF
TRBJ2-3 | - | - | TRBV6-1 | TGTGCCAGCAGTGATGCCCTCGGGACTCCCACAGATACGCAGTATTTT | CASSDALGTPTDTQYF
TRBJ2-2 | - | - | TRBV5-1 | TGCGCCAGCAGCTTTCAAACAGGCACCAGGACCGGGGAGCTGTTTTTT | CASSFQTGTRTGELFF
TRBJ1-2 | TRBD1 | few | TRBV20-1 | TGCAGTGCTAGAGCATGGGGCAGGGGGAAATTTGGCTATGGCTACACCTTC | CSARAWGRGKFGYGYTF
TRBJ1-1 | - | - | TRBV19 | TGTGCCGCTGGAGCATGGACTGAAGCTTTCTTT | CAAGAWTEAFF
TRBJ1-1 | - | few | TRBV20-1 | TGCAGTGCCTGGAACGCTGGGTTCCCTGAAGCTTTCTTT | CSAWNAGFPEAFF
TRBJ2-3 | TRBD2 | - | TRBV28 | TGTGCCACCGGGACTAGCGGATACACAGATACGCAGTATTTT | CATGTSGYTDTQYF
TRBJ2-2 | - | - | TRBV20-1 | TGCAGTGCTAGGGGGAAGGGACGGGGCACCGGGGAGCTGTTTTTT | CSARGKGRGTGELFF
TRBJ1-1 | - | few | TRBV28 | TGTGCCAGCAGTCAAACCTCTACAGGGAACACTGAAGCTTTCTTT | CASSQTSTGNTEAFF
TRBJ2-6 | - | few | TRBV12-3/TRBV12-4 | TGTGCCAGCAGTCGGGACACCAACTCTGGGGCCAACGTCCTGACTTTC | CASSRDTNSGANVLTF
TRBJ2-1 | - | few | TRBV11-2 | TGTGCCAGCAGCCTCTGGGGTGAGCAGTTCTTC | CASSLWGEQFF
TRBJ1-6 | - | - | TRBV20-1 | TGCAGTGCTAGGCGGGGAAACGGCGTCTCCGGGCATAATTCACCCCTCCACTTT | CSARRGNGVSGHNSPLHF
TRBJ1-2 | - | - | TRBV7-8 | TGTGCCAGCAGCTTAGTGGCGGAGGTTGGCTACACCTTC | CASSLVAEVGYTF
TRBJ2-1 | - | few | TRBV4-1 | TGCGCCAGCAGCCAAGAAGGAATGGGAGGTTCTGAGCAGTTCTTC | CASSQEGMGGSEQFF
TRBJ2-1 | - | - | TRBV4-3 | TGCGCCAGCAGCCTGGGGCCGGAGAATGAGCAGTTCTTC | CASSLGPENEQFF
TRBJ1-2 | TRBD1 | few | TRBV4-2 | TGTGCCAGCAGCCTTCGACAGGGCCCCGACTATGGCTACACCTTC | CASSLRQGPDYGYTF